One and the same sample provided the 18 T cell receptor beta chains below, sequenced in a study of blood T cell repertoires in COVID-19. Some clones are missing from TCRdb's copy, which holds only in-frame ones; the method was immunoSEQ multiplex PCR. The sample has some 100,000 clones, roughly 89% seen once. The specimen was peripheral blood. The receptors derive from a human donor with acute or convalescent COVID-19. The donor label of this sample is uncertain.

This clone was seen a single time. V gene TRBV11-2 combines with J gene TRBJ2-5; weak D call: TRBD2 (7 bases). Between the trimmed V and J ends, which lost 1 base and 2 bases, there was a span of 11 bases. The CDR3 is 15 amino acids. In germline, CDR1 is SGHAT, CDR2 FQNNGV. Here the CDR3 DNA reads TGTGCCAGCAGCTTAGCCGGGGGGCGGCAAGAGACCCAGTACTTC. It specifies CASSLAGGRQETQYF. Variable domain in full (rest from reference TRBV11-2 and TRBJ2-5): EAGVAQSPRYKIIEKRQSVAFWCNPISGHATLYWYQQILGQGPKLLIQFQNNGVVDDSQLPKDRFSAERLKGVDSTLKIQPAKLEDSAVYLCASSLAGGRQETQYFGPGTRLLVL.

V is TRBV28 and J is TRBJ2-1; TRBD1 aligns across 8 bases. CDR1 is MDHEN and CDR2 is SYDVKM in the germline V gene. The CDR3 spans 13 residues. V trimming: 3 bases; J trimming: 6 bases; junction bases outside the gene matches: 1. For the CDR3, the DNA is TGTGCCAGCAGTTTTGGGACAGGCAATGAGCAGTTCTTC. This translates into CASSFGTGNEQFF.

V is TRBV12-3 or TRBV12-4 and J is TRBJ1-1; 8 bases agree with TRBD1. CDR3 length equals 13 residues. The J segment lost 0 bases and the V segment lost 6 bases, leaving 0 bases of the junction unmatched. In DNA, the CDR3 is TGTGCCAGCAGGGGACAGGTGAACACTGAAGCTTTCTTT. It translates to CASRGQVNTEAFF.

This clone was seen just once. V and J are TRBV6-5 and TRBJ2-5, with 7 bases matching TRBD1. The CDR3 contains 14 residues. Looked up from germline, CDR1 is MNHEY and CDR2 is SVGAGI. V lost 9 bases to trimming and J lost 2 bases; unmatched junction nucleotides: 9. The CDR3 region has the DNA TGTGCCAGTAAGCGAGGGACAGCACAAGAGACCCAGTACTTC. It is translated as CASKRGTAQETQYF.

This clone showed up just a few times. The chain couples TRBV7-9 to TRBJ1-4; 9 bases agree with TRBD1. CDR1 SEHNR and CDR2 FQNEAQ come from the germline V gene (reference sequence). The CDR3 loop spans 16 amino acids. J lost 7 bases, V lost 10 bases, and 16 bases had no gene match. CDR3 coding DNA: TGTGCCACCCGGGACAGGGAATCTATGCAGGTTGAAAAACTGTTTTTT. The encoded protein is CATRDRESMQVEKLFF. The variable domain in full, completed from reference TRBV7-9 and TRBJ1-4, reads DTGVSQNPRHKITKRGQNVTFRCDPISEHNRLYWYRQTLGQGPEFLTYFQNEAQLEKSRLLSDRFSAERPKGSFSTLEIQRTEQGDSAMYLCATRDRESMQVEKLFFGSGTQLSVL.

The J gene is TRBJ1-1, the V gene TRBV28; D is unclear. V was shortened by 6 bases and J by 5 bases, with 7 bases between the two germline ends. CDR3 length: 11 amino acids. Germline-derived CDR1 and CDR2 are MDHEN and SYDVKM. CDR3 loop: CASSSSTEAFF. The CDR3 DNA is TGTGCCAGCAGCTCCTCGACTGAAGCTTTCTTT.

The rearrangement joins TRBV5-1 to TRBJ2-1; 12 nucleotides match TRBD2. Trimming cost V 2 bases and J 4 bases; bases outside gene matches: 4. From germline, CDR1 is SGHRS and CDR2 YFSETQ. The CDR3 has 16 residues. CDR3 nucleotides: TGCGCCAGCAGCTTAGGCGGGACTAGCGGGTACAATGAGCAGTTCTTC. It specifies CASSLGGTSGYNEQFF.

The J gene is TRBJ2-1, the V gene TRBV7-3, with 8 bases fitting TRBD2. The CDR3 loop spans 14 amino acids. Trimming took 5 bases from V and 6 from J; bases not matched to a gene: 6. Germline values: CDR1 SGHTA, CDR2 FQGTGA. CDR3 sequence reads: CASSPPGLANEQFF. DNA of the CDR3: TGTGCCAGCAGCCCACCCGGACTAGCCAATGAGCAGTTCTTC.

The table lists this clone with a count of one. J is TRBJ2-2 and V is TRBV4-3, with 12 positions matching TRBD2. This CDR3 has 17 amino acids. Germline CDR1 reads LGHNA; CDR2 reads YSLEER. The V segment lost 3 bases and the J segment 4 bases; nucleotides outside the gene matches: 6. The CDR3 DNA is TGCGCCAGCAGCCACCCGACTAGCGGGAGTGCCACCGGGGAGCTGTTTTTT. The encoded protein is CASSHPTSGSATGELFF.

The genes are TRBV19 and TRBJ1-5; TRBD1 matches at 7 bases. The J segment lost 7 bases and the V segment lost 3 bases, leaving 9 bases of the junction unmatched. The CDR3 extends over 15 amino acids. Germline assignment: CDR1 LNHDA and CDR2 SQIVND (reference sequence). DNA of the CDR3: TGTGCCAGTAGTATGTGGCAGGGGGACAGCCAGCCCCAGCATTTT. Protein sequence: CASSMWQGDSQPQHF. Complete variable domain (other parts from reference TRBV19 and TRBJ1-5): DGGITQSPKYLFRKEGQNVTLSCEQNLNHDAMYWYRQDPGQGLRLIYYSQIVNDFQKGDIAEGYSVSREKKESFPLTVTSAQKNPTAFYLCASSMWQGDSQPQHFGDGTRLSIL.

CDR3 sequence (DNA): TGTGCCAGCAGCTTATGGGGCGGGACTAGCGGGAGTAGGAACGAGCAGTACTTC. Translating it yields CASSLWGGTSGSRNEQYF. The chain employs TRBV7-9 and TRBJ2-7; 14 nucleotides match TRBD2. CDR3 length: 18 residues. V lost 2 bases and J lost 5; bases outside the gene matches: 11. Germline V gives CDR1 SEHNR, CDR2 FQNEAQ (reference sequence).

This clone was counted a few times. The chain carries TRBV6-5 and TRBJ1-2; the match to TRBD1 covers 8 bases. Looked up from germline, CDR1 is MNHEY and CDR2 is SVGAGI. The CDR3 loop spans 14 amino acids. V shed 6 bases, J shed 4 bases, and the junction held 7 bases outside the gene matches. The CDR3 DNA reads TGTGCCAGCAGGACAGGGGCAAGGAGCTATGGCTACACCTTC. Encoded protein: CASRTGARSYGYTF.

V is TRBV19 and J is TRBJ1-1; a possible D gene is TRBD1 (5 bases). CDR1 LNHDA and CDR2 SQIVND come from the germline V gene (reference sequence). The CDR3 sequence is 18 residues long. V lost 3 bases to trimming and J lost 5 bases, with 25 bases between them. Written as DNA, the CDR3 is TGTGCCAGTAGTATGTTGGGGACTCAGGGTAGGATAGGGACTGAAGCTTTCTTT. Its protein product is CASSMLGTQGRIGTEAFF.

The chain carries TRBV7-2 and TRBJ2-5; D remains ambiguous. V shed 0 bases and J shed 0 bases, with 8 bases lying between them. This CDR3 contains 15 residues. Germline V gene data show CDR1 as SGHTA and CDR2 as FQGNSA. In DNA, the CDR3 is TGTGCCAGCAGCTTAGCCGGGTCCTACCAAGAGACCCAGTACTTC. Translated: CASSLAGSYQETQYF.

The V gene is TRBV28, the J gene TRBJ1-3; maybe TRBD1 (5 bases). CDR1 MDHEN and CDR2 SYDVKM come from the germline V gene. Trimming stripped 3 bases from V and 0 bases from J, with 9 bases between. The length of the CDR3 is 15 residues. In DNA, the CDR3 is TGTGCCAGCAGTTTCCAGGGTGCCTCTGGAAACACCATATATTTT. It is translated as CASSFQGASGNTIYF.

This chain connects TRBV6-1 to TRBJ1-5; 9 bases are shared with TRBD1. Germline V gene data show CDR1 as MNHNS and CDR2 as SASEGT. V gave up 7 bases and J gave up 4 bases; unmatched junction bases: 2. The CDR3 loop spans 13 amino acids. CDR3 coding DNA: TGTGCCAGCACCGGACAGGGGAATCAGCCCCAGCATTTT. The encoded protein is CASTGQGNQPQHF.

The chain is built from TRBV6-5 and TRBJ1-3; D gene uncertain. Trimming stripped 6 bases from V and 3 bases from J, with 15 bases between. Looked up from germline, CDR1 is MNHEY and CDR2 is SVGAGI. There are 15 residues in the CDR3. The CDR3 region is CASRATGAIGNTIYF. The DNA for the CDR3 is TGTGCCAGCAGGGCTACCGGAGCAATTGGAAACACCATATATTTT.

The chain uses TRBV3-1 (or the pseudogene TRBV3-2) and TRBJ1-4; no clear D. V lost 3 bases, J lost 2 bases, and 10 bases lay in between. Per germline, CDR1 LGHDT and CDR2 YNNKEL (reference sequence). CDR3 length equals 15 residues. The DNA of the CDR3 is TGTGCCAGCAGCCAGTCAGCGGCGACTAATGAAAAACTGTTTTTT. Its protein is CASSQSAATNEKLFF.